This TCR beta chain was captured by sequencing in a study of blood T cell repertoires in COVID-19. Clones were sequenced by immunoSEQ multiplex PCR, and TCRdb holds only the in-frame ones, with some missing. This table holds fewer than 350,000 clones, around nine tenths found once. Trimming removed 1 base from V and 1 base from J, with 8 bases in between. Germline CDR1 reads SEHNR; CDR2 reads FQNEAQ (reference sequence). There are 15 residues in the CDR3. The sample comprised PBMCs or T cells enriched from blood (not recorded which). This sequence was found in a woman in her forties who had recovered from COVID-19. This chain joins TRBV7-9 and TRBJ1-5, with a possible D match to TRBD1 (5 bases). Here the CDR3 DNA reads TGTGCCAGCAGCTTAGGGTCAGGGAGCAATCAGCCCCAGCATTTT. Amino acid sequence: CASSLGSGSNQPQHF. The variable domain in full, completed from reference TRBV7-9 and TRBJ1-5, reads DTGVSQNPRHKITKRGQNVTFRCDPISEHNRLYWYRQTLGQGPEFLTYFQNEAQLEKSRLLSDRFSAERPKGSFSTLEIQRTEQGDSAMYLCASSLGSGSNQPQHFGDGTRLSIL.